The TCR beta chain described here comes from a study of tumor-infiltrating lymphocytes in primary liver carcinoma. Study-wide background: Those sampled were patients whose primary liver carcinoma was treated by surgical resection. Sample yields, roughly 3.65 to 8 million productive TCRbeta reads, were similar across the tissue types.

Using a constant-region primer together with ProtoScript II reverse transcriptase, TCR beta cDNA was made from 500 to 650 ng of total RNA. Slightly modified ARM-PCR served as the procedure for the TCR beta libraries. These libraries came from three rounds of nested multiplex PCR. The first two PCR rounds used TRBV1-TRBV30 primers with a Cbeta primer, 10 cycles each. TCRdb called the multiplex PCR reads again in MiXCR, with one record for every CDR3 protein. The sample yields 330,000 or so distinct CDR3 sequences, 65% seen once. Researchers drew blood RNA from unsorted whole blood and extracted germline DNA as well. Germline V gives CDR1 SGHAT, CDR2 FQNNGV. The V and J ends lost 9 bases and 11 bases respectively, with 14 bases between them. This CDR3 comprises 11 residues.

The receptor comes from a man aged 35 to 55 with primary liver carcinoma and hepatitis B virus infection. Material for sequencing was peripheral blood. The V and J genes are TRBV11-2 and TRBJ2-1; maybe TRBD2 (6 bases). CDR3 DNA: TGTGCCAGTGGCATGACTAGTAAGCAGTTCTTC. This gives the protein CASGMTSKQFF.